This is a list of T cell receptor beta chains from one sample in a study of Graves' ophthalmopathy and Graves' hyperthyroidism. TCRdb processed the multiplex PCR reads anew with MiXCR; each CDR3 protein has one entry. The data contain approximately 1.2 million distinct CDR3 sequences, about 40% of them singletons. Sequencing input: peripheral blood or thyroid tissue (not recorded which). The receptor source for this set is an adult man with Graves' hyperthyroidism. The CDR3 runs from the conserved cysteine through the conserved F or W. Each record gives: J gene, D gene, V gene, clone size, CDR3 DNA, CDR3 protein. A D gene is named only where the DNA matches it firmly. A row's size may be missing; if present it is once, few, many or a size class.

TRBJ1-1 . TRBV9 . TGTGCCAGCCGACTAGGCGGGGGGGCTTTCTTT CASRLGGGAFF
TRBJ2-5 . TRBV7-2 . TGCGCCAGCAGCCGGAGACAGGCTGGGGAGACCCAGTACTTC CASSRRQAGETQYF
TRBJ1-4 . TRBV20-1 many TGCAGTGCAAACGCGAGGGTCAAGGGTGAAAAACTGTTTTTT CSANARVKGEKLFF
TRBJ2-7 TRBD1 TRBV7-8 . TGTGCCAGCAGCCAGGACAGGTCCTACCAGCAGTACTTC CASSQDRSYQQYF
TRBJ1-1 TRBD1 TRBV4-3 . TGCGCCAGCAGCCAAGACATGACAGGGGGCACTGAAGCTTTCTTT CASSQDMTGGTEAFF
TRBJ1-2 TRBD1 TRBV9 many TGTGCCAGCAGCGCGACAGGGGGCACCACTATCAACTATGGCTACACCTTC CASSATGGTTINYGYTF
TRBJ2-7 TRBD1 TRBV10-3 many TGTGCCATTAGACCGGACAGGGGTGGTAAGGCCTACGAGCAGTACTTC CAIRPDRGGKAYEQYF
TRBJ1-2 . TRBV6-5 . TGTGCCAGCAGTAACGGACAGTCTAACTATGGCTACACCTTC CASSNGQSNYGYTF
TRBJ2-5 . TRBV24-1 . TGTGCCACCAATGGGGGTAGGGAGACCCAGTACTTC CATNGGRETQYF
TRBJ1-5 . TRBV7-2 . TGTGCCAGCAGCTTAGCGCTGGGTGGTGATCAGCCCCAGCATTTT CASSLALGGDQPQHF
TRBJ2-2 . TRBV19 . TGTGCCAGTCGTGCCGGGGCCGGGGAGCTGTTTTTT CASRAGAGELFF
TRBJ1-6 . TRBV4-2 . TGTGCCAGCAGCCAGAACTCCCAGGGAGTACCCCTCCACTTT CASSQNSQGVPLHF
TRBJ2-7 . TRBV4-1 many TGCGCCAGCAGCCAAGTGGACGGCCAATCCTACGAGCAGTACTTC CASSQVDGQSYEQYF
TRBJ2-5 TRBD1 TRBV7-2 . TGTGCCAGCAGCTTAGAGACAGGGGGCTTC CASSLETGGF
TRBJ2-5 TRBD2 TRBV19 few TGTGCCAGTAGTTTCCGTGCTAGCGGCGGATCCCAAGAGACCCAGTACTTC CASSFRASGGSQETQYF
TRBJ1-1 TRBD1 TRBV24-1 many TGTGCCACCAGTGAAAACGGACAGGGGTACACTGAAGCTTTCTTT CATSENGQGYTEAFF
TRBJ1-6 . TRBV7-9 . TGTGCCAGCCGCCGATCCAGGGAGCTAAGTTCACCCCTCCACTTT CASRRSRELSSPLHF
TRBJ2-7 . TRBV7-2 few TGTGCCAGCAGCTTCGTTTCAGCGGGTGCATCCTCCTACGAGCAGTACTTC CASSFVSAGASSYEQYF
TRBJ2-7 . TRBV7-2 . TGTGCCAGCAGCTTCTATGGGCAAGACTACGAGCAGTACTTC CASSFYGQDYEQYF
TRBJ1-6 . TRBV6-1 . TGTGCCAGCAGTGACACCCTTTTGGATTCACCCCTCCACTTT CASSDTLLDSPLHF
TRBJ2-5 . TRBV28 many TGTGCCAGCAGTTTCGAGCCGTATCGGGGGACCCAGTACTTC CASSFEPYRGTQYF
TRBJ2-7 . TRBV7-9 . TGTGCCAGCAGCTTACAGGGGAGAGCCTACGAGCAGTACTTC CASSLQGRAYEQYF
TRBJ2-2 TRBD1 TRBV28 . TGTGCCAGCATGACAGGGCGGACCGGGGAGCTGTTTTTT CASMTGRTGELFF
TRBJ1-2 . TRBV10-3 . TGTGCCATCAGTGACAGGGGCTACACCTTC CAISDRGYTF
TRBJ1-6 TRBD1 TRBV15 . TGTGCCACCAGCAGTGGACAGGGTAATTCACCCCTCCACTTT CATSSGQGNSPLHF
TRBJ1-4 TRBD1 TRBV29-1 . TGCAGCGTGCACGGGACAGGATTTGCAACTAATGAAAAACTGTTTTTT CSVHGTGFATNEKLFF
TRBJ2-1 TRBD1 TRBV6-6 . TGTGCCAGCAGCACACAGGGGAATGAGCAGTTCTTC CASSTQGNEQFF
TRBJ1-1 TRBD1 TRBV10-2 . TGTGCCAGCACGCTACAAGGGGGCCGGGTGAACACTGAAGCTTTCTTT CASTLQGGRVNTEAFF
TRBJ2-7 . TRBV7-2 . TGTGCCAGCAATTCTCCAGGTCGGGGTATCTACGAGCAGTACTTC CASNSPGRGIYEQYF
TRBJ2-7 TRBD1 TRBV7-6 many TGTGCCAGCAGCACCGGACAGGGGACCCACGAGCAGTACTTC CASSTGQGTHEQYF
TRBJ2-7 . TRBV14 . TGTGCCAGCACCCCGGGACAGAGGGCGGGGGAGCAGTACTTC CASTPGQRAGEQYF
TRBJ2-7 . TRBV19 . TGTGCCAGTAACCCCCGCACGGACGGACCGGTACGGGAGCAGTACTTC CASNPRTDGPVREQYF
TRBJ1-5 TRBD1 TRBV7-2 many TGTGCCAGCAGCTTGAGGGGAGCCGAGGACAGGGCACAGCCCCAGCATTTT CASSLRGAEDRAQPQHF
TRBJ2-7 TRBD2 TRBV10-3 . TGTGCCTATCGGGGGGACTTCACTGACTACGAGCAGTACTTC CAYRGDFTDYEQYF
TRBJ1-1 . TRBV10-3 . TGTGCCAGCAGTTACAACTCTGAAGCTTTCTTT CASSYNSEAFF
TRBJ2-7 . TRBV15 . TGTGCCACCAGCAGCACAGGGGGGGCCTACGAGCAGTACTTC CATSSTGGAYEQYF
TRBJ2-6 . TRBV7-9 many TGTGCCAGCAGCAAGTCTGTGGCCAACGTCCTGACTTTC CASSKSVANVLTF
TRBJ1-1 . TRBV10-2 many TGCGCCAGCAGTGAGATCAGGGTGAACACTGAAGCTTTCTTT CASSEIRVNTEAFF
TRBJ2-5 TRBD2 TRBV2 many TGTGCCAGCAGTGCGTTGAGCGGGAGGACGCAAGAGACCCAGTACTTC CASSALSGRTQETQYF
TRBJ1-2 . TRBV29-1 . TGCAGCGTTGAAGTGGGAGACTATGGCTACACCTTC CSVEVGDYGYTF
TRBJ1-1 TRBD1 TRBV10-3 . TGTGCCAGCAGTAGACAGGGACGTGAAGCTTTCTTT CASSRQGREAFF
TRBJ1-1 TRBD1 TRBV5-1 . TGCGCCAGCAGCCTGGGACAGGGCGGGACCACTGAAGCTTTCTTT CASSLGQGGTTEAFF
TRBJ2-7 TRBD2 TRBV10-3 . TGTGCCATCAGTAATAGCCCGGGACTAGCGGGAGAGGAGTTCACCTACGAGCAGTACTTC CAISNSPGLAGEEFTYEQYF
TRBJ1-5 . TRBV7-9 many TGTGCCAGCAGCCTACCGGGGGATAATCAGCCCCAGCATTTT CASSLPGDNQPQHF
TRBJ1-1 . TRBV20-1 few TGCAGTGCTAGAGACCAGGGGAAAGGGGTCGGGACTGAAGCTTTCTTT CSARDQGKGVGTEAFF
TRBJ2-2 TRBD1 TRBV7-2 . TGTGCCAGCAGCGTAGGGGGCAACGGGGAGCTGTTTTTT CASSVGGNGELFF
TRBJ2-5 TRBD2 TRBV7-2 many TGTGCCAGCAGCGAAAAACTAGCGGGGTTAGAGACCCAGTACTTC CASSEKLAGLETQYF
TRBJ1-5 . TRBV7-2 few TGCGCCAGCAGCCAAGAGGCGGCAGGGGTTCGGCAGCCCCAGCATTTT CASSQEAAGVRQPQHF
TRBJ1-6 . TRBV25-1 few TGTGCCAGCAGTGAACAGGGGTTGGGTTCACCCCTCCACTTT CASSEQGLGSPLHF
TRBJ1-5 . TRBV19 many TGTGCCAGTACATCAAGGGACGGCATCAATCAGCCCCAGCATTTT CASTSRDGINQPQHF
TRBJ2-7 TRBD1 TRBV7-2 once TGTGCCAGCAGCTTATGGACAGGGGGCGCAGGTCAATTGGGAGAGCAGTACTTC CASSLWTGGAGQLGEQYF
TRBJ1-1 . TRBV7-3 . TGTGCCAGCAGCTTCCTAGATAACACTGAAGCTTTCTTT CASSFLDNTEAFF
TRBJ2-5 . TRBV7-9 many TGTGCCAGCTTTAATGATGTGGCTCAAGAGACCCAGTACTTC CASFNDVAQETQYF
TRBJ1-4 . TRBV9 many TGTGCCAGCAGCGTTGGTCTAGGGAAGAATGAAAAACTGTTTTTT CASSVGLGKNEKLFF
TRBJ1-2 TRBD1 TRBV19 many TGTGCCAGTAGTCTTAAACACAGGGGACGCTATGGCTACACCTTC CASSLKHRGRYGYTF
TRBJ1-2 TRBD1 TRBV19 many TGTGCCAGTAGAGACGACAGGGCCTATGGCTACACCTTC CASRDDRAYGYTF
TRBJ1-1 . TRBV20-1 once TGCAGTGTTGAAACTCGGACTGAAGCTTTCTTT CSVETRTEAFF
TRBJ2-2 . TRBV7-9 many TGTGCCAGCAGCTTGTTCGCGGACACCGGGGAGCTGTTTTTT CASSLFADTGELFF
TRBJ1-2 . TRBV19 many TGTGCCAGTAAGATATCGGGTCGGTCATATGGCTACACCTTC CASKISGRSYGYTF
TRBJ2-5 . TRBV25-1 few TGTGCCAGCAGTGAATCGAACAGGGTAGGGACCCAGTACTTC CASSESNRVGTQYF